This T cell receptor (beta chain) was profiled in a study of human T cells and chemical hapten exposure. Whole-study results and caveats: There were significantly more large CDR3 similarity clusters among expanded TCRs than among controls.

This clonotype was found a few times. The target antigen is unknown. Separate cDNA molecules received unique molecular identifiers, which the library attached to them. TCRdb independently ran MiXCR on the RACE reads; one entry per CDR3 protein. Of 85,000 to 95,000 distinct CDR3 sequences detected, approximately 9.9% appear once; the ten largest clones hold roughly 2%. The germline V gene has CDR1 SGHNT and CDR2 YYREEE (reference sequence). Deletions cut 1 base from V and 5 bases from J, with 17 bases between. This CDR3 comprises 16 residues. Time point indicated: patch test 2, 6 weeks after DPC sensitization. The treatment denotes: therapeutic diphenylcyclopropenone sensitization with weekly scalp DPC.

V is TRBV5-4 and J is TRBJ2-3; D is possibly TRBD2 (6 bases). Sequencing was performed on whole blood, taken in connection with sensitization to the hapten diphenylcyclopropenone (DPC). This TCR came from a man aged 40-55 years with alopecia areata. Some clones in this sample may be carry-over from other donors' samples. CDR3 in amino acids: CASSLPRDSYRDTQYF. The CDR3 region has the DNA TGTGCCAGCAGCTTGCCCCGGGACTCCTATAGAGATACGCAGTATTTT.